This entry features one T cell receptor beta chain sequence. This specimen comes from a study of cytomegalovirus exposure and HLA in healthy donors. Here immunoSEQ multiplex PCR was the method, and the copy in TCRdb shows in-frame clones only, minus some. This sample has 330,000 or so clones; about nine tenths occur once, and the top ten carry under 0.85%. Trimming cost V 3 bases and J 5 bases, with 16 bases left between them. CDR1 and CDR2 (germline): MGHDK, SYGVNS. The CDR3 is 15 amino acids. Input material: PBMCs. This receptor was obtained from a woman aged 18-29 years in good health and CMV-seronegative. The genes are TRBV25-1 and TRBJ2-5; D uncertain. CDR3 in DNA: TGTGCCAGCAGTGATTTGCAAGGATTGCGGGAGACCCAGTACTTC. Residues: CASSDLQGLRETQYF.